The clone carrying this TCR beta chain was observed once. The table came from immunoSEQ multiplex PCR; TCRdb's copy has only in-frame clones and leaves some out. The sample has 78,000 or so clones; 85% to 90% are singletons. The data belong to a study of OX40 agonist ivuxolimab in advanced cancers. Trimming removed 4 bases from V and 6 bases from J, with 14 bases in between. Germline V gene data show CDR1 as SGHNT and CDR2 as YYREEE (reference sequence). This CDR3 has 14 residues. This chain joins TRBV5-4 and TRBJ1-3; a possible D gene is TRBD1 (6 bases). The clonotype originates from an adult with an advanced solid tumor such as melanoma, head and neck, liver or kidney cancer. This sample comprised CD4+ or CD8+ T cells sorted from blood, obtained in a trial of the OX40 agonist ivuxolimab. CDR3 DNA sequence: TGTGCCAGCAGCCTACAGGGTGTCCAAAACACCATATATTTT. Amino acids: CASSLQGVQNTIYF.